This T cell receptor beta chain came from a study of T cell responses to AZD1222 COVID-19 vaccine. Study conclusions and caveats: Repertoire samples came only from after the peak T cell response.

Libraries were prepared by immunoSEQ multiplex PCR; TCRdb keeps only in-frame clonotypes and omits some of them. The sample records around 160,000 clones, roughly 89% being singletons. J lost 2 bases, V lost 4 bases, and 11 bases had no gene match. Germline V gene lookup returns CDR1 LGHNA and CDR2 YNFKEQ. CDR3 size: 17 residues. A note on this clone: Its antigen is unknown.

This receptor was obtained from an adult in good health. The genes are TRBV4-2 and TRBJ2-3; 8 bases agree with TRBD1. The sequences come from peripheral blood, collected on day 0 of AZD1222 vaccination. The CDR3 reads CASSPWTGLDHTDTQYF. In DNA, the CDR3 is TGTGCCAGCAGCCCCTGGACAGGGCTGGATCACACAGATACGCAGTATTTT.